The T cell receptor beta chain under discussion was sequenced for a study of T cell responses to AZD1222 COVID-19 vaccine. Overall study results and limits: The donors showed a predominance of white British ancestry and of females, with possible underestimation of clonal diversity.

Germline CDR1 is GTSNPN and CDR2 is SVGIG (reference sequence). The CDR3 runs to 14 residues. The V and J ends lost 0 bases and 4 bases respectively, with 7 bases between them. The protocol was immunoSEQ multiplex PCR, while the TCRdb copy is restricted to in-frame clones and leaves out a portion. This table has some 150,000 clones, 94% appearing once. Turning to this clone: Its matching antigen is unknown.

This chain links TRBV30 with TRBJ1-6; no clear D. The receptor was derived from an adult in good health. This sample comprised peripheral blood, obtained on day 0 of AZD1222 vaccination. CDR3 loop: CAWSVGNYNSPLHF. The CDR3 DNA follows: TGTGCCTGGAGTGTAGGGAATTATAATTCACCCCTCCACTTT.